This T cell receptor (beta chain) came from a study of CD8 T cells in ankylosing spondylitis. Concerning this clonotype itself: The antigen is not known.

The study, taken as a whole, reports: Clones linked to disease were reported to show significant enrichment in matched ankylosing spondylitis synovial fluid. Ankylosing spondylitis blood appeared to carry a characteristic TCR beta motif of several highly homologous variants. Past studies reported some motif variants in reactive arthritis synovial fluid and blood.

Germline lookup yields CDR1 SGHTA and CDR2 FQGTGA. The CDR3 contains 15 residues. The V gene lost 2 bases and the J gene lost 0 bases, with 8 bases spanning the gap. 5'-RACE, quantitative and with molecular barcodes, yielded the TCR beta libraries. From the 5' RACE reads, TCRdb called clonotypes with MiXCR, one entry per CDR3 protein. The sample comprises more than 400,000 distinct CDR3 sequences, 5.3% of which are singletons, and approximately 3.5% rests with the top ten. The TCR sequence derives from a male donor with ankylosing spondylitis. The V gene is TRBV7-3, the J gene TRBJ2-1; no reliable D call. The sequencing sample was made of blood, either unsorted or a sorted T cell fraction (not recorded which). CDR3 loop: CASSLFRSSYNEQFF. As DNA, the CDR3 is TGTGCCAGCAGCTTATTCAGGAGCTCCTACAATGAGCAGTTCTTC.